This T cell receptor beta chain was captured in a study of T cell repertoires in cytomegalovirus infection. Study details: Carrying CMV and the relevant HLA type showed in public TCR beta signatures.

MiXCR was run by TCRdb on the reads, yielding one entry per CDR3 protein. The sample carries hundreds of thousands of distinct CDR3 sequences, approximately 10% recorded once. This clonotype was observed many times. Trimming removed 2 bases from V and 2 bases from J; junction bases left unmatched: 8. CDR3 size: 16 residues. CDR1 MDHEN and CDR2 SYDVKM come from the germline V gene. The chain couples TRBV28 to TRBJ2-5, with 7 bases fitting TRBD2. This TCR came from a human donor in good health (CMV status not recorded). Some clones in this sample may be carry-over from other donors' samples. What was sequenced was PBMCs. CDR3 sequence (DNA): TGTGCCAGCAGTTTAAGTACTGCGGGGGAACAAGAGACCCAGTACTTC. It codes for CASSLSTAGEQETQYF.